The entry below gives a single T cell receptor (beta chain) sequence along with its context. The length of the CDR3 is 12 residues. The V and J ends lost 10 bases and 11 bases, in that order; junction bases with no gene match: 12. From germline, CDR1 is MDHEN and CDR2 SYDVKM. This sample is part of a study of blood T cell repertoires in COVID-19. The wider study: There were acute and convalescent COVID-19 samples, and they came from the United States, Italy and Spain. The analysed material was cDNA or gDNA that came from T cells, B-cell-depleted T cells, or PBMCs.

In the original analysis: Estimation of nucleated cell counts was performed using reference gene primer amplification. Sequencing was performed with immunoSEQ multiplex PCR; in TCRdb, only in-frame clones are kept and a portion is missing. V, J and clone size are taken as reported in that table, and D and trimming were inferred from the DNA itself. This table holds 90,000 to 120,000 clones, about 89% found once. The receptor's source is a man aged 40-49 years with active or convalescent COVID-19. Sequencing was performed on peripheral blood. The chain recombines TRBV28 with TRBJ1-1, with 8 positions matching TRBD1. The CDR3 DNA sequence: TGTGCCACCATGACAGGGGCCGGATGGGCTTTCTTT. Translating gives CATMTGAGWAFF.